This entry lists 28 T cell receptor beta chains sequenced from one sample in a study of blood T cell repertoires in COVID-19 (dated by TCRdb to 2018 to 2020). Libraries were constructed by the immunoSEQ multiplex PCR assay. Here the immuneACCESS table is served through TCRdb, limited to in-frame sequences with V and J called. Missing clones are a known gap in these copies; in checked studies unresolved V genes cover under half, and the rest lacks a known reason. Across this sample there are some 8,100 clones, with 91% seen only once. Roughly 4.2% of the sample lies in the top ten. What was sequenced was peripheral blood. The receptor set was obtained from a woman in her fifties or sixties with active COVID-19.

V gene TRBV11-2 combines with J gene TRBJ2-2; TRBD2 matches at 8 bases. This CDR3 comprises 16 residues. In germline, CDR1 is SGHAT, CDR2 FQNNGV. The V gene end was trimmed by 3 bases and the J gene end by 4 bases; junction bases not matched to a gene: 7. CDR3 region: CASSFGGGRSTGELFF. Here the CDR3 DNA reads TGTGCCAGCAGCTTCGGAGGCGGGAGGAGCACCGGGGAGCTGTTTTTT.

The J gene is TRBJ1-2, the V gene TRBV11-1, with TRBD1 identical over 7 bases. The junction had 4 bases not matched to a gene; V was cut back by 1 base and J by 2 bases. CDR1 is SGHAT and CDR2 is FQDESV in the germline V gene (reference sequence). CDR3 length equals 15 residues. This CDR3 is CASSLEGQANYGYTF. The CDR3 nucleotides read TGTGCCAGCAGCTTAGAAGGACAGGCGAACTATGGCTACACCTTC.

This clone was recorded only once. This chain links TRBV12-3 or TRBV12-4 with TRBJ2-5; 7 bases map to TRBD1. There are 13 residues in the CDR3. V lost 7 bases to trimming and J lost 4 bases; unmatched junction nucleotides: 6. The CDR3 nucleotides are TGTGCCAGCACTAGGGGGCAGGGAGAGACCCAGTACTTC. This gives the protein CASTRGQGETQYF.

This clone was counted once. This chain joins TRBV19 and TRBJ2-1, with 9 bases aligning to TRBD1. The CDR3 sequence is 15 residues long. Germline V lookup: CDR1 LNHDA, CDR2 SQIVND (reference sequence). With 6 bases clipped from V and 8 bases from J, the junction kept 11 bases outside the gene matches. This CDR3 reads CASRGQGLGLDEQFF. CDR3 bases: TGTGCCAGTAGGGGACAGGGTTTGGGGCTGGATGAGCAGTTCTTC.

The CDR3 DNA is TGCGCCAGCAGCTTGGGACAGCCCTCCTACGAGCAGTACTTC. This translates into CASSLGQPSYEQYF. The chain is built from TRBV5-1 and TRBJ2-7; D is possibly TRBD1 (5 bases). V lost 0 bases and J lost 0, with 7 bases in between. Looked up from germline, CDR1 is SGHRS and CDR2 is YFSETQ. The CDR3 is made up of 14 amino acids. Looking up the rest from reference TRBV5-1 and TRBJ2-7 gives the full variable domain: KAGVTQTPRYLIKTRGQQVTLSCSPISGHRSVSWYQQTPGQGLQFLFEYFSETQRNKGNFPGRFSGRQFSNSRSEMNVSTLELGDSALYLCASSLGQPSYEQYFGPGTRLTVT.

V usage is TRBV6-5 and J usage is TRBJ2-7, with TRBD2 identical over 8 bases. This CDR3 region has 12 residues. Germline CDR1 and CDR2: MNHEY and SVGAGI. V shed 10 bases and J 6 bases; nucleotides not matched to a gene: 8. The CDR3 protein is CATEGLVGEQYF. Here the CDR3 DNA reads TGTGCCACCGAGGGACTAGTTGGCGAGCAGTACTTC.

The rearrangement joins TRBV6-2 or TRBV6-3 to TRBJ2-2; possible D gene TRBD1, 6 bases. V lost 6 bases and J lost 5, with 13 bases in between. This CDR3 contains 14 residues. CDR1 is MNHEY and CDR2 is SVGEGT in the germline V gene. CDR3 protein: CASSPRTGTGELFF. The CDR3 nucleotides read TGTGCCAGCAGCCCCCGAACAGGGACCGGGGAGCTGTTTTTT.

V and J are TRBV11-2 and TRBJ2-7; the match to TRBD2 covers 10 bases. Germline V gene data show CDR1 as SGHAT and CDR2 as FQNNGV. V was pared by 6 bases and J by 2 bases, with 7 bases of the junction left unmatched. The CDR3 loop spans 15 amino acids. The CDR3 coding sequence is TGTGCCAGCAGTTATCTAGCGGGAGCCCCCTACGAGCAGTACTTC. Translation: CASSYLAGAPYEQYF.

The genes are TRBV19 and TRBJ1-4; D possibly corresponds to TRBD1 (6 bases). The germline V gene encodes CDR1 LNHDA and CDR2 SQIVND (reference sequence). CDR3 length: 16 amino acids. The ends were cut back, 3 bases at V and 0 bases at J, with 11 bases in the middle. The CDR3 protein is CASSILGAATNEKLFF. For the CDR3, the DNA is TGTGCCAGTAGTATTCTGGGGGCGGCAACTAATGAAAAACTGTTTTTT.

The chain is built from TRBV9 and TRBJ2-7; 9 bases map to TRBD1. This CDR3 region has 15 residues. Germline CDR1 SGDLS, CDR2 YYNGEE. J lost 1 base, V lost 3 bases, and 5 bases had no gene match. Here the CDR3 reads CASSADGTGSYEQYF. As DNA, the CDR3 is TGTGCCAGCAGCGCAGACGGGACAGGGTCCTACGAGCAGTACTTC.

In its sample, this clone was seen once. In nucleotides, the CDR3 is TGTGCCAGCCAACCGGGACAGATGAACACTGAAGCTTTCTTT. The encoded protein is CASQPGQMNTEAFF. This chain joins TRBV9 and TRBJ1-1; TRBD1 agrees at 7 bases. V lost 7 bases to trimming and J lost 0 bases; unmatched junction nucleotides: 6. CDR3 length: 14 amino acids. In germline, CDR1 is SGDLS, CDR2 YYNGEE.

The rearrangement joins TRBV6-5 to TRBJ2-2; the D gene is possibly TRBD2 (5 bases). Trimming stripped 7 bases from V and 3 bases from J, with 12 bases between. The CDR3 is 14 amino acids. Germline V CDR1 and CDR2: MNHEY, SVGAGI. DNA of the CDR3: TGTGCCAGCACTACCGGGGTCGACACCGGGGAGCTGTTTTTT. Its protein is CASTTGVDTGELFF.

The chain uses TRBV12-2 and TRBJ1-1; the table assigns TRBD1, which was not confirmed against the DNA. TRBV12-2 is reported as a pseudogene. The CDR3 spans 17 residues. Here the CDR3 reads CASRVPGQLLENTEAFF. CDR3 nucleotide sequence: TGTGCAAGTCGTGTACCGGGACAGCTCTTGGAGAACACTGAAGCTTTCTTT.

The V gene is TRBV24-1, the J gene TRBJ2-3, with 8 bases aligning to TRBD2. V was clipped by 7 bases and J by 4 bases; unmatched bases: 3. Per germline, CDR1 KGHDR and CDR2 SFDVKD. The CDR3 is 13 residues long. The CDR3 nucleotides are TGTGCCACCAGGATAGCGGGGTCAGATACGCAGTATTTT. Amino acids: CATRIAGSDTQYF.

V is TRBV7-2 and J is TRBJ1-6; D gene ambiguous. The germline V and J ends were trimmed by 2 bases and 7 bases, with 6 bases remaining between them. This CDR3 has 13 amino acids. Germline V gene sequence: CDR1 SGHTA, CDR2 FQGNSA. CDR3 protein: CASSLNRNSPLHF. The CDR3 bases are TGTGCCAGCAGCTTAAACAGAAATTCACCCCTCCACTTT.

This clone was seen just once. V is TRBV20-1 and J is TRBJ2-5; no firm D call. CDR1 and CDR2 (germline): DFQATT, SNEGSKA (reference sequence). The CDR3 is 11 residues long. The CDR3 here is CRCGAKETQYF. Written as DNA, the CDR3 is TGCAGATGTGGAGCAAAGGAGACCCAGTACTTC.

This CDR3 is CASSSPDRGGDQPQHF. For the CDR3, the DNA is TGTGCCAGCAGCTCCCCCGACAGGGGGGGTGATCAGCCCCAGCATTTT. The chain couples TRBV5-4 to TRBJ1-5; 9 bases are shared with TRBD1. From germline, CDR1 is SGHNT and CDR2 YYREEE (reference sequence). Trimming at V came to 3 bases and at J to 5 bases, leaving 9 bases not matched to a gene. The CDR3 covers 16 residues.

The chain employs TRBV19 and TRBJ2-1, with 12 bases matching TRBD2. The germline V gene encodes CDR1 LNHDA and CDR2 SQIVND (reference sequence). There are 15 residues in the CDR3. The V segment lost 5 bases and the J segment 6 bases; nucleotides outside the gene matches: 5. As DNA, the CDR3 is TGTGCCAGTAGTGTGCTAGCGGGAGGGCCCAATGAGCAGTTCTTC. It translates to CASSVLAGGPNEQFF. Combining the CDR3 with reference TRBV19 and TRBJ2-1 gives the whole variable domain DGGITQSPKYLFRKEGQNVTLSCEQNLNHDAMYWYRQDPGQGLRLIYYSQIVNDFQKGDIAEGYSVSREKKESFPLTVTSAQKNPTAFYLCASSVLAGGPNEQFFGPGTRLTVL.

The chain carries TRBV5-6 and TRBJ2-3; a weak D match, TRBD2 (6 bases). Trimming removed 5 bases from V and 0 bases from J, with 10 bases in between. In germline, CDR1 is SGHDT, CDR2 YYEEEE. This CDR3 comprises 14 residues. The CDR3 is CASSSGVSTDTQYF. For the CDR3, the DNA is TGTGCCAGCAGTTCGGGGGTTAGCACAGATACGCAGTATTTT.

This CDR3 is CASSFVRGALRREGPYEQYF. CDR3 nucleotides: TGTGCCAGCAGCTTTGTCCGAGGGGCTCTTCGGCGGGAGGGCCCCTACGAGCAGTACTTC. The chain combines TRBV12-1 with TRBJ2-7; the listed D gene, TRBD2, was not tested against the DNA. TRBV12-1 is marked as a pseudogene. This CDR3 is 20 amino acids long.

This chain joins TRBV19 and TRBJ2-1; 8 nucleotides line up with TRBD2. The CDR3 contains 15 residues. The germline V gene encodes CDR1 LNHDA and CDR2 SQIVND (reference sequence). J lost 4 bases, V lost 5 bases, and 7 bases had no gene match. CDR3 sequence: CASSETSDPYNEQFF. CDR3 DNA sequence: TGTGCCAGTAGTGAGACTAGCGACCCTTACAATGAGCAGTTCTTC.

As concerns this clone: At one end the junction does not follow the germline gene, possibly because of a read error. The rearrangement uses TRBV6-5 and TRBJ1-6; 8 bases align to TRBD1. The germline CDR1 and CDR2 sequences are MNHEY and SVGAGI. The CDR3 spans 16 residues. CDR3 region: CANSFDFRGRNSPLHF. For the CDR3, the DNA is TGTGCCAACAGTTTCGATTTCAGGGGGCGGAATTCACCCCTCCACTTT.

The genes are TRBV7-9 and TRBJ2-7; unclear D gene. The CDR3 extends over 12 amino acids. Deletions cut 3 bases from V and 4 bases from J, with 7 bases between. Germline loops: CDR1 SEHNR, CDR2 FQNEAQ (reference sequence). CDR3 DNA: TGTGCCAGCAGCTTCGGGTTGTACGAGCAGTACTTC. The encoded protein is CASSFGLYEQYF.

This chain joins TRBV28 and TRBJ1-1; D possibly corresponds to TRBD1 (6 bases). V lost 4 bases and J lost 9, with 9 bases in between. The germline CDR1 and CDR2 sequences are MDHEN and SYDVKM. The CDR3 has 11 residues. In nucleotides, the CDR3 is TGTGCCAGCAGTTCACAGGGCCAAGCTTTCTTT. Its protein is CASSSQGQAFF.

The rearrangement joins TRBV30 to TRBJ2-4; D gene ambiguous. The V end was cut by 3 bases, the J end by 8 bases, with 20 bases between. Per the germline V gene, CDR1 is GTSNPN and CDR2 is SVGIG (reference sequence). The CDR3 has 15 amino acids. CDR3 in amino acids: CAWRDQTQLEDIQYF. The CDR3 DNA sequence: TGTGCCTGGAGGGATCAGACCCAACTTGAGGACATTCAGTACTTC.

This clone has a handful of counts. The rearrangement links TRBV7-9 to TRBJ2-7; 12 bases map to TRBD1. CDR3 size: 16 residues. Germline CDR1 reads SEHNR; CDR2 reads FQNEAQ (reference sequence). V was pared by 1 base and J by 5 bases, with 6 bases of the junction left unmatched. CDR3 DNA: TGTGCCAGCAGCTTAGGCAGGGACAGGGGGCTCGACGAGCAGTACTTC. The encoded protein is CASSLGRDRGLDEQYF. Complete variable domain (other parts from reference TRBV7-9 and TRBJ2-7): DTGVSQNPRHKITKRGQNVTFRCDPISEHNRLYWYRQTLGQGPEFLTYFQNEAQLEKSRLLSDRFSAERPKGSFSTLEIQRTEQGDSAMYLCASSLGRDRGLDEQYFGPGTRLTVT.

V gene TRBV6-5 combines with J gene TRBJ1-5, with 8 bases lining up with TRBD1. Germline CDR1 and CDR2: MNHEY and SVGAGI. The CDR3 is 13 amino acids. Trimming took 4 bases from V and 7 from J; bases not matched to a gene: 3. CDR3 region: CASSSGGGQPQHF. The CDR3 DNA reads TGTGCCAGCAGTTCAGGGGGCGGACAGCCCCAGCATTTT.

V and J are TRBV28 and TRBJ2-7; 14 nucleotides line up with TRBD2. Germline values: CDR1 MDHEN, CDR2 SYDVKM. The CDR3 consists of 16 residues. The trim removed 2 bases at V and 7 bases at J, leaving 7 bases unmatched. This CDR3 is CASSLAGTSGSREQYF. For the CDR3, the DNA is TGTGCCAGCAGTTTAGCCGGGACTAGCGGGAGTCGGGAGCAGTACTTC.